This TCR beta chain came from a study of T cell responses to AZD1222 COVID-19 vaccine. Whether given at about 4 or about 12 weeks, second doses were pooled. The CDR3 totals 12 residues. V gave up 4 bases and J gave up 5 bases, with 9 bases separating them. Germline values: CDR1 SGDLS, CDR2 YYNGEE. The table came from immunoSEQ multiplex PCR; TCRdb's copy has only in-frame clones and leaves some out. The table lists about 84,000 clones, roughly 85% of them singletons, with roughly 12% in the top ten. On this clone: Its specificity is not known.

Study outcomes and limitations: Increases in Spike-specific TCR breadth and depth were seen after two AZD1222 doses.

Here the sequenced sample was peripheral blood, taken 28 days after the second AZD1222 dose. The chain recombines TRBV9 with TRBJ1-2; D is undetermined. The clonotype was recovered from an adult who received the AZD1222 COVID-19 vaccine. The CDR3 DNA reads TGTGCCAGCAGCCCCGACCGTTATGGCTACACCTTC. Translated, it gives CASSPDRYGYTF.